The sequence of this TCR beta chain was determined in a study of siplizumab effects on memory and regulatory T cells. General study results and limits: Roughly 75-96% of proliferating clones (CD4+ or CD8+) could not be assigned a naive or memory phenotype. The study found naive T cells seemingly more diverse than memory cells and seemingly major alloresponse contributors.

As to this clone: The antigen is unknown.

TCR templates numbering roughly 94,000 were assayed per sample. Generated by immunoSEQ multiplex PCR, the TCRdb table keeps only in-frame clones and is missing some. The data contain about 94,000 clones, approximately 95% of them singletons. CDR3 length: 13 amino acids. The germline V and J ends were trimmed by 1 base and 4 bases, with 7 bases remaining between them. CDR1 is LNHNV, CDR2 YYDKDF, per germline (reference sequence). This sequence originates from a human donor in good health. The sequencing input was non-Treg CD4+ T cells sorted from blood. This chain uses TRBV15 with TRBJ1-2, with D uncertain. CDR3 sequence reads: CATSRGGAYGYTF. The CDR3 nucleotides are TGTGCCACCAGCAGAGGGGGAGCCTATGGCTACACCTTC.